These T cell receptor beta chains were read from a single sample in a study of blood T cell repertoires in COVID-19. Sequenced by immunoSEQ multiplex PCR; TCRdb stores in-frame clones only, minus some. The sample shows over 200,000 clones, around 87% of them seen only once. The sequenced material came from peripheral blood. These receptors all stem from a woman between 50 and 59 years old with acute or convalescent COVID-19. Each CDR3 is given with its conserved first and last residue. Each record gives: CDR3 length, J gene, D gene, V gene, clone size, CDR3 protein, CDR3 DNA. D genes are given only for firm matches. Expanded clones are given a class, and other clones once, few, many or no size at all.

length: 16; J: TRBJ2-1; D: TRBD2; V: TRBV10-3; size: once; CDR3: CAISTLAGGPDNEQFF; DNA: TGTGCCATCAGTACCTTAGCGGGAGGGCCAGACAATGAGCAGTTCTTC
length: 14; J: TRBJ1-1; D: TRBD1; V: TRBV24-1; size: NA; CDR3: CATRGTGVGTEAFF; DNA: TGTGCCACCAGGGGGACAGGGGTTGGCACTGAAGCTTTCTTT
length: 17; J: TRBJ2-4; D: TRBD2; V: TRBV7-2; size: NA; CDR3: CASSLTFERGAKNIQYF; DNA: TGTGCCAGCAGCTTAACCTTCGAGCGGGGGGCCAAAAACATTCAGTACTTC
length: 14; J: TRBJ2-2; D: NA; V: TRBV5-1; size: NA; CDR3: CASSLASESGELFF; DNA: TGCGCCAGCAGCTTGGCCAGTGAATCCGGGGAGCTGTTTTTT
length: 14; J: TRBJ1-5; D: NA; V: TRBV19; size: once; CDR3: CASSILQGSQPQHF; DNA: TGTGCCAGTAGTATCCTCCAGGGGTCCCAGCCCCAGCATTTT
length: 15; J: TRBJ2-1; D: TRBD2; V: TRBV7-6; size: once; CDR3: CASSLGTSGNNEQFF; DNA: TGTGCCAGCAGCTTGGGGACTAGCGGTAACAATGAGCAGTTCTTC
length: 17; J: TRBJ1-5; D: TRBD1; V: TRBV6-6; size: NA; CDR3: CASSRNRDRGSNQPQHF; DNA: TGTGCCAGCAGTCGAAACCGGGACAGGGGTAGCAATCAGCCCCAGCATTTT
length: 18; J: TRBJ2-1; D: TRBD2; V: TRBV7-2; size: NA; CDR3: CASSRRPITSGSLSEQFF; DNA: TGTGCCAGCAGTCGTAGGCCGATAACTAGCGGGAGTCTGTCTGAGCAGTTCTTC
length: 14; J: TRBJ1-2; D: NA; V: TRBV7-9; size: once; CDR3: CASSFFPQNYGYTF; DNA: TGTGCCAGCAGTTTTTTCCCCCAGAACTATGGCTACACCTTC
length: 12; J: TRBJ1-4; D: TRBD1; V: TRBV30; size: NA; CDR3: CAWSPLGTVLFF; DNA: TGTGCCTGGAGTCCTCTCGGGACAGTCTTGTTTTTT
length: 14; J: TRBJ1-6; D: NA; V: TRBV20-1; size: NA; CDR3: CSASSDSYNSPLHF; DNA: TGCAGTGCTAGTTCCGACAGTTATAATTCACCCCTCCACTTT
length: 15; J: TRBJ2-7; D: TRBD2; V: TRBV7-3; size: NA; CDR3: CASSSGTSGLYEQYF; DNA: TGTGCCAGCAGCTCCGGGACTAGCGGTTTATACGAGCAGTACTTC
length: 17; J: TRBJ2-1; D: TRBD2; V: TRBV9; size: NA; CDR3: CASSVASSGSSYNEQFF; DNA: TGTGCCAGCAGCGTAGCGTCTAGCGGGAGCTCCTACAATGAGCAGTTCTTC
length: 13; J: TRBJ1-5; D: TRBD1; V: TRBV10-3; size: few; CDR3: CASRGAAHQPQHF; DNA: TGTGCCAGCAGGGGGGCGGCCCATCAGCCCCAGCATTTT
length: 19; J: TRBJ2-1; D: TRBD2; V: TRBV19; size: NA; CDR3: CASSMPRTSGPSSYNEQFF; DNA: TGTGCCAGTAGTATGCCCCGGACTAGCGGGCCCAGCTCCTACAATGAGCAGTTCTTC
length: 13; J: TRBJ1-3; D: NA; V: TRBV30; size: NA; CDR3: CATQGISGNTIYF; DNA: TGTGCCACACAGGGAATCTCTGGAAACACCATATATTTT
length: 13; J: TRBJ2-1; D: NA; V: TRBV5-4; size: NA; CDR3: CASSPNGDNEQFF; DNA: TGTGCCAGCAGCCCAAACGGGGACAATGAGCAGTTCTTC
length: 15; J: TRBJ1-2; D: TRBD1; V: TRBV7-9; size: NA; CDR3: CASSEPGQGASGYTF; DNA: TGTGCCAGCAGCGAGCCGGGACAGGGGGCCAGTGGCTACACCTTC
length: 13; J: TRBJ1-2; D: TRBD1; V: TRBV6-2/TRBV6-3; size: NA; CDR3: CASSWDRTYGYTF; DNA: TGTGCCAGCAGTTGGGACAGAACCTATGGCTACACCTTC
length: 15; J: TRBJ2-1; D: TRBD1; V: TRBV2; size: few; CDR3: CASSEGQGARNEQFF; DNA: TGTGCCAGCAGTGAGGGACAGGGGGCCCGCAATGAGCAGTTCTTC
length: 19; J: TRBJ2-7; D: TRBD2; V: TRBV7-8; size: NA; CDR3: CASSLVLNWASGSSYEQYF; DNA: TGTGCCAGCAGCTTAGTATTAAATTGGGCTAGCGGGAGCTCCTACGAGCAGTACTTC
length: 15; J: TRBJ2-7; D: NA; V: TRBV7-8; size: NA; CDR3: CASSLSSAESYEQYF; DNA: TGTGCCAGCAGCTTAAGCTCGGCGGAGTCCTACGAGCAGTACTTC
length: 15; J: TRBJ2-3; D: TRBD1; V: TRBV2; size: NA; CDR3: CASTSQGQGGDTQYF; DNA: TGTGCCAGCACCAGTCAGGGACAGGGGGGGGATACGCAGTATTTT
length: 13; J: TRBJ2-2; D: NA; V: TRBV5-4; size: NA; CDR3: CASSLVNTGELFF; DNA: TGTGCCAGCAGCTTGGTTAATACCGGGGAGCTGTTTTTT